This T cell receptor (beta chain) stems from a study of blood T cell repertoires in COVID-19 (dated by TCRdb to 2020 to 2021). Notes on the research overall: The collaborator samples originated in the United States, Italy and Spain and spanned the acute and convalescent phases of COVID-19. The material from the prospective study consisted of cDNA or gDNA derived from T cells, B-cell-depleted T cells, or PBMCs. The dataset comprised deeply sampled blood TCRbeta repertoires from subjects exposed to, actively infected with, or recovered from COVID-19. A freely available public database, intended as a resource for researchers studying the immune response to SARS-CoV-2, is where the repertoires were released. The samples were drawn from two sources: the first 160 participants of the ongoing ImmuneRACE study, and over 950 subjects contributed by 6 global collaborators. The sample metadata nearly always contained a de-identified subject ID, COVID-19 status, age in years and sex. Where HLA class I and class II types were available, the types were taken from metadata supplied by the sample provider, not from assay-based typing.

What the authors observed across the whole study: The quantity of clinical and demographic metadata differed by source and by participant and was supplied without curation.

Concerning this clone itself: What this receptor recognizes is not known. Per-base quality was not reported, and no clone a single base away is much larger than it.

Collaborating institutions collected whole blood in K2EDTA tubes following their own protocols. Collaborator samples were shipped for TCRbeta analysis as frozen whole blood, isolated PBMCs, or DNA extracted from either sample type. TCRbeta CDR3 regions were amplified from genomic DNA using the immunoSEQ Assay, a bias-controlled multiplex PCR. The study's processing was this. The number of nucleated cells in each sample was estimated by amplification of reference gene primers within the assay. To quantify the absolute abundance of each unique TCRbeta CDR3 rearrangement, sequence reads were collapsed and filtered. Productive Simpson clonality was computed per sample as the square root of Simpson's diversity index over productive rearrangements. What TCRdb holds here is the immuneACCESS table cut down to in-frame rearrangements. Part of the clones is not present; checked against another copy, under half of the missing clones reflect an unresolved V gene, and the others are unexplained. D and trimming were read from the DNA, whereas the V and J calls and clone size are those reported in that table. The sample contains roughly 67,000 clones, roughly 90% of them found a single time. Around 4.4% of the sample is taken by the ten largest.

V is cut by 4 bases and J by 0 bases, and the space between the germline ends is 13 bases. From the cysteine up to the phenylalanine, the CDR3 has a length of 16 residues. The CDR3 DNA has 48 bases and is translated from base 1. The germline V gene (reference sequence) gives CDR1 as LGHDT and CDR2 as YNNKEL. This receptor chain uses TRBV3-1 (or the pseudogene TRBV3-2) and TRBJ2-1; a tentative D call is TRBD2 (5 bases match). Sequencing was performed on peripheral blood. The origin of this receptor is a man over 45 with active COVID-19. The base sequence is TGTGCCAGCAGCCTAAGGACTGTTAGCTCCTACAATGAGCAGTTCTTC. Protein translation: CASSLRTVSSYNEQFF.